This paragraph reports one T cell receptor beta chain. This specimen belongs to a study of blood T cell repertoires in COVID-19. Only in-frame clones appear in the TCRdb table, and some are missing; sequencing was by immunoSEQ multiplex PCR. The repertoire includes under 400,000 clones, about 87% of them detected once, and more than 1.5% sits in the top ten. The V gene's germline CDR1 is MDHEN and CDR2 SYDVKM. The CDR3 loop spans 14 amino acids. J lost 4 bases, V lost 5 bases, and 4 bases had no gene match. Which cohort a participant joined came from the clinical history participants gave. The chain joins TRBV28 to TRBJ1-4, with 7 bases matching TRBD1. The clonotype originates from a man aged 35 to 55 in a cohort exposed to, infected with or recovered from COVID-19 (not recorded which). Material: PBMCs or T cells enriched from blood (not recorded which). CDR3 DNA sequence: TGTGCCAGCAGTCCCGGGACAGATAATGAAAAACTGTTTTTT. This codes for CASSPGTDNEKLFF.